This T cell receptor (beta chain) was recorded in a study of T cell responses to AZD1222 COVID-19 vaccine (dated by TCRdb to about 2021). Some background on the complete study: AZD1222 recipients given second doses at about 4 weeks or at about 12 weeks were pooled, since spike-specific TCR depth and breadth were not found to differ between the two schedules. Trial participants were enrolled into age subgroups of 18-55, 56-69 and 70-plus years, which contained around 150, 28 and 57 TCR-sequenced participants, respectively. TCR sequencing was performed for more than 230 trial participants, of whom 200 to 220 were given two doses of AZD1222 and approximately 25 were given two doses of MenACWY control vaccine. Results and caveats for the whole study, not just this receptor: Participants were mostly white British, with more females than males. The authors suggested clonal diversity may have been underestimated. Reportedly, almost half of the unique spike-specific TCRs recognized epitopes lying outside the regions that are mutated in the B.1.351 and B.1.1.7 variants. After two AZD1222 doses, spike-specific TCR breadth and depth were significantly higher than at day 0 and than in MenACWY recipients. Only five to seven AZD1222 recipients were SARS-CoV-2 seropositive at baseline, limiting conclusions about previously exposed vaccinees. No day 14 peak-response samples were available, so repertoires were characterized only after the peak T cell response. The 56-69-year group was small, and its depth increase did not reach significance, likely because of low power. Vaccine-associated CD4 TCRs spanned the whole spike protein, with dominant responses in regions 160-218 and 743-854.

This clone was seen just once. Its antigen specificity is not known. No much larger clone exists at a distance of one base, and base qualities are not known. The CDR3 regions of human TCRbeta chains were analyzed by immunosequencing. The study's own analysis went as follows. Repertoire TCRs were matched against a reference library of SARS-CoV-2-specific TCRs generated with the MIRA antigen-specificity platform. Breadth was defined as the fraction of unique TCRs that were SARS-CoV-2-associated. Depth was defined as the fraction of total T cells that were SARS-CoV-2-associated. Each spike-specific TCR was assigned to its reactive spike region and to a CD4 or CD8 class using the MIRA data. Log10-transformed breadth and depth values were compared by one-way ANOVA with Sidak's multiple comparisons tests. In TCRdb, the immuneACCESS table is reduced to in-frame sequences with V and J assigned. These tables do not hold every clone; where another copy was compared, an unresolved V gene accounts for under half, and the others remain unexplained. V and J calls and clone size are given by that table; D and trimming were obtained from the DNA. For this sample there are roughly 62,000 clones; 76% appear just once. The ten largest clonotypes hold around 15% of the sample.

The time point tag for this specimen amounts to: baseline before first vaccination. Vaccinee samples came from UK trials COV001 and COV002, including a single-blind randomized controlled phase 2/3 trial of AZD1222 (ChAdOx1 nCoV-19) in healthy adults. For TCRbeta chain sequencing, PBMC samples were collected from trial participants at day 0 and at day 28 after the second dose. According to the germline V gene, CDR1 reads SGDLS and CDR2 reads YYNGEE. V is clipped by 0 bases and J by 2 bases, and the sequence between their germline boundaries is 9 bases long. Taken from cysteine to phenylalanine, the CDR3 has 14 residues. Only the CDR3 part of the read is kept: 42 bases, read in frame from the first base.

The material was peripheral blood, obtained on day 0 of AZD1222 vaccination. Rearrangement joined TRBV9 to TRBJ2-7; no D segment can be confidently identified. This sequence originates from an adult in good health. The CDR3: CASSVGLGPYEQYF. At the DNA level, the sequence is TGTGCCAGCAGCGTAGGGCTAGGGCCCTACGAGCAGTACTTC.